These 5 T cell receptor beta chains share one sample of origin, sequenced in a study of cytomegalovirus exposure and HLA in healthy donors. Amplification used 60 Vbeta primers and 13 Jbeta primers. Using immunoSEQ multiplex PCR, the repertoire was profiled, and TCRdb retains in-frame clones only, with some absent. Of nearly 110,000 clones detected, roughly 73% appear once; the ten largest clones hold about 8%. Sequenced sample: PBMCs. The receptor set was obtained from a man under 40 in good health and CMV-seronegative.

The table lists this clone with a count of one. The chain employs TRBV28 and TRBJ1-2; tentatively, D is TRBD1 (5 bases). Trimming took off 3 bases at V and 4 bases at J, with 9 bases between the two ends. The CDR3 contains 13 residues. Looked up from germline, CDR1 is MDHEN and CDR2 is SYDVKM. The CDR3 here is CASSFGHTYGYTF. The CDR3 DNA reads as TGTGCCAGCAGTTTTGGACACACCTATGGCTACACCTTC.

This clone was found a few times. CDR3 in DNA: TGTGCCAGCAAAAGTGACTTGAACACTGAAGCTTTCTTT. This gives the protein CASKSDLNTEAFF. The rearrangement uses TRBV25-1 and TRBJ1-1, with D unclear. This CDR3 comprises 13 residues. Trimming left V 7 bases short and J 0 bases short, with 9 bases between. CDR1 and CDR2 (germline): MGHDK, SYGVNS.

The J gene is TRBJ1-5, the V gene TRBV13; D uncertain. CDR1 is PRHDT and CDR2 is FYEKMQ in the germline V gene (reference sequence). The length of the CDR3 is 14 residues. Trimming pared 9 bases from V and 1 base from J, leaving 13 bases between. The CDR3 reads CASHGGQSNQPQHF. In DNA form, the CDR3 reads TGTGCCAGTCACGGCGGGCAGAGCAATCAGCCCCAGCATTTT.

The chain recombines TRBV28 with TRBJ2-1, with TRBD1 identical over 9 bases. The CDR3 covers 19 residues. The trim removed 3 bases at V and 1 base at J, leaving 13 bases unmatched. Germline V gives CDR1 MDHEN, CDR2 SYDVKM. The CDR3 reads CASSFPGQGIFKSYNEQFF. In DNA form, the CDR3 reads TGTGCCAGCAGTTTCCCGGGACAGGGCATCTTTAAGTCCTACAATGAGCAGTTCTTC.

In this sample, this clone turned up a few times. The chain has TRBV7-2 and TRBJ1-1; tentatively, D is TRBD1 (6 bases). The CDR3 contains 14 residues. V was cut by 7 bases and J by 2 bases, with 14 bases left in between. The germline V gene encodes CDR1 SGHTA and CDR2 FQGNSA. The CDR3 bases are TGTGCCAGCACCTCCAGACAGGATAACACTGAAGCTTTCTTT. Translated, it gives CASTSRQDNTEAFF.